The T cell receptor (beta chain) described here comes from a study of blood T cell repertoires in COVID-19. Study-level information: Donors in the United States, Italy and Spain gave samples during acute or convalescent COVID-19.

Authors' data handling: The authors estimated nucleated cell counts from reference gene primer amplification. Generated by immunoSEQ multiplex PCR, the TCRdb table keeps only in-frame clones and is missing some. Clone size and V and J calls were adopted from that table, with D and trimming inferred from the DNA. The sample has about 230,000 clones, 65% to 90% seen once. The TCR comes from a woman in her fifties or sixties with acute or convalescent COVID-19. Sequencing input: peripheral blood.

CDR3 nucleotides: TGTGCCAGTAGTGGAGTGGGACAGGGGAGGACTGAAGCTTTCTTT. As protein: CASSGVGQGRTEAFF. V gene TRBV19 combines with J gene TRBJ1-1; 10 bases fit TRBD1. The CDR3 has 15 amino acids. The V segment lost 5 bases and the J segment 5 bases; nucleotides outside the gene matches: 8. Germline V lookup: CDR1 LNHDA, CDR2 SQIVND (reference sequence).